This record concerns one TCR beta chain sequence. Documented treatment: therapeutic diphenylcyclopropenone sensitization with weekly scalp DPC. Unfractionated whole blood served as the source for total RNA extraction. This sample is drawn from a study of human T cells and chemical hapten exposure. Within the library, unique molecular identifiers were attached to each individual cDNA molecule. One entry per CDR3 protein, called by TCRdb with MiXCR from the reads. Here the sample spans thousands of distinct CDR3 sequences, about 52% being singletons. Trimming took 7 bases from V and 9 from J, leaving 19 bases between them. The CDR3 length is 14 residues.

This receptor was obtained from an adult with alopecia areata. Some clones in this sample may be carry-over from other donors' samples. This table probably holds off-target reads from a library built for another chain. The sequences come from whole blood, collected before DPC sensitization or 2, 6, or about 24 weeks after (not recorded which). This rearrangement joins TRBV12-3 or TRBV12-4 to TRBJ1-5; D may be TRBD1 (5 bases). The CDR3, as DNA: TGTGCCAGCACCCCCGGGACCGCCGTTGGGCCCCAGCATTTT. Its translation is CASTPGTAVGPQHF.